This passage covers 13 T cell receptor beta chains from one sample sequenced in a study of beta chain features in type 1 diabetes. Every bit of the isolated RNA underwent reverse transcription, so sequencing read expressed TCRB transcripts. Profiling relied on immunoSEQ multiplex PCR, and the TCRdb table lists in-frame clones only, not all of them. The sample holds approximately 250,000 clones, 13% to 15% seen once. The sequencing input was naive CD4+ T cells from blood. The receptors were sampled from a woman in her forties in good health.

CDR3 DNA sequence: TGCAGCGCCGGACAGGGGATGAACACTGAAGCTTTCTTT. This encodes CSAGQGMNTEAFF. V is TRBV29-1 and J is TRBJ1-1, with 9 positions matching TRBD1. The CDR3 is 13 amino acids. The V gene's germline CDR1 is SQVTM and CDR2 ANQGSEA. Trimming took 7 bases from V and 0 from J; bases not matched to a gene: 3.

In its sample, this clone was seen a few times. The gene calls are TRBV19 and TRBJ1-5; D is unclear. V was pared by 3 bases and J by 2 bases, with 14 bases between. Germline CDR1 LNHDA, CDR2 SQIVND (reference sequence). The length of the CDR3 is 16 residues. CDR3: CASSIKGGSRNQPQHF. In DNA, the CDR3 is TGTGCCAGTAGTATCAAAGGAGGAAGCCGCAATCAGCCCCAGCATTTT. Full variable domain (outside the CDR3, taken from reference TRBV19 and TRBJ1-5): DGGITQSPKYLFRKEGQNVTLSCEQNLNHDAMYWYRQDPGQGLRLIYYSQIVNDFQKGDIAEGYSVSREKKESFPLTVTSAQKNPTAFYLCASSIKGGSRNQPQHFGDGTRLSIL.

This clone showed up just a few times. The V and J genes are TRBV19 and TRBJ1-1; 7 nucleotides line up with TRBD1. The CDR3 spans 14 residues. CDR1 LNHDA and CDR2 SQIVND come from the germline V gene (reference sequence). V was clipped by 6 bases and J by 4 bases; unmatched bases: 8. The CDR3 is CASRRRDRVTEAFF. The DNA of the CDR3 is TGTGCCAGTAGGAGGAGAGACAGGGTCACTGAAGCTTTCTTT.

This rearrangement joins TRBV7-2 to TRBJ2-5; 8 nucleotides agree with TRBD1. CDR1 and CDR2 from the germline V gene are SGHTA and FQGNSA. This CDR3 spans 14 amino acids. The V segment lost 6 bases and the J segment 4 bases; nucleotides outside the gene matches: 7. The CDR3 nucleotides read TGTGCCAGCAGGCTAAACAGGGGGGTAGAGACCCAGTACTTC. Translating it yields CASRLNRGVETQYF.

This clone has a handful of counts. V gene TRBV25-1 combines with J gene TRBJ1-6; 9 positions match TRBD1. V trimming: 7 bases; J trimming: 4 bases; junction bases outside the gene matches: 5. Germline CDR1 MGHDK, CDR2 SYGVNS. This CDR3 comprises 15 residues. The CDR3 reads CASTDRGRYNSPLHF. The CDR3 DNA reads as TGTGCCAGCACGGACAGGGGAAGGTATAATTCACCCCTCCACTTT.

J is TRBJ1-2 and V is TRBV6-5; 7 bases align to TRBD1. V gave up 0 bases and J gave up 7 bases; unmatched junction bases: 11. The germline CDR1 and CDR2 sequences are MNHEY and SVGAGI. This CDR3 is 16 amino acids long. The CDR3 is CASSYSGTAPVGGYTF. The CDR3 DNA reads TGTGCCAGCAGTTACTCCGGGACAGCCCCCGTAGGTGGCTACACCTTC.

The V gene is TRBV18, the J gene TRBJ1-1, with a possible D match to TRBD1 (5 bases). The CDR3 totals 15 residues. Between the trimmed V and J ends, which lost 1 base and 3 bases, there was a span of 12 bases. The germline V gene has CDR1 KGHSH and CDR2 LQKENI. CDR3 sequence (DNA): TGTGCCAGCTCACCACTCTCCGGGGGAGACACTGAAGCTTTCTTT. Translation: CASSPLSGGDTEAFF.

This clone has just a few counts. This rearrangement joins TRBV10-2 to TRBJ2-5; 7 bases line up with TRBD2. Trimming took 6 bases from V and 2 from J; bases not matched to a gene: 3. Germline values: CDR1 WSHSY, CDR2 SAAADI. The CDR3 is 13 amino acids. The CDR3: CASRIAGQETQYF. CDR3 bases: TGCGCCAGCAGGATAGCGGGTCAAGAGACCCAGTACTTC.

This clone was seen more than once but under ten times. The V call is TRBV27, the J call TRBJ2-2; 9 nucleotides line up with TRBD1. V lost 7 bases, J lost 1 base, and 7 bases stayed unmatched. Germline V lookup: CDR1 MNHEY, CDR2 SMNVEV (reference sequence). The CDR3 is 16 residues long. The CDR3 spells CASNPTGGRNTGELFF. Written as DNA, the CDR3 is TGTGCCAGCAATCCTACAGGGGGCAGGAACACCGGGGAGCTGTTTTTT.

This clone has a handful of counts. V and J are TRBV5-4 and TRBJ2-2; D gene uncertain. The CDR3 has 15 residues. The germline CDR1 and CDR2 sequences are SGHNT and YYREEE (reference sequence). Deletions cut 0 bases from V and 0 bases from J, with 6 bases between. The CDR3 DNA sequence: TGTGCCAGCAGCTTGGGACATGCGAACACCGGGGAGCTGTTTTTT. Its protein is CASSLGHANTGELFF.

The chain couples TRBV27 to TRBJ2-1, with 13 bases matching TRBD2. V was clipped by 4 bases and J by 4 bases; unmatched bases: 4. The germline gives CDR1 MNHEY, CDR2 SMNVEV (reference sequence). The CDR3 covers 16 residues. The CDR3 protein is CASSSRLAGGYNEQFF. The CDR3 region has the DNA TGTGCCAGCAGTTCACGACTAGCGGGGGGTTACAATGAGCAGTTCTTC.

The chain employs TRBV6-5 and TRBJ2-5, with D tentatively TRBD2 (6 bases). The V and J ends lost 2 bases and 4 bases respectively, with 17 bases between them. Germline V gene sequence: CDR1 MNHEY, CDR2 SVGAGI. The CDR3 has 16 residues. As DNA, the CDR3 is TGTGCCAGCAGTTACAGACCCCATGGGGGGAGAGAGACCCAGTACTTC. Encoded protein: CASSYRPHGGRETQYF.

The V call is TRBV7-9, the J call TRBJ2-2; possibly TRBD2 for D (6 bases). The V end lost 2 bases, the J end lost 6 bases, and 10 bases lay between the germline ends. Germline V gene sequence: CDR1 SEHNR, CDR2 FQNEAQ (reference sequence). The CDR3 extends over 14 amino acids. The CDR3 region has the DNA TGTGCCAGCAGCTTAAATCGGGGGTCCGGGGAGCTGTTTTTT. Protein sequence: CASSLNRGSGELFF. The full variable domain, completed using reference TRBV7-9 and TRBJ2-2, is DTGVSQNPRHKITKRGQNVTFRCDPISEHNRLYWYRQTLGQGPEFLTYFQNEAQLEKSRLLSDRFSAERPKGSFSTLEIQRTEQGDSAMYLCASSLNRGSGELFFGEGSRLTVL.